What follows are 17 T cell receptor beta chains derived from one specimen sequenced in a study of T cells in Graves' hyperthyroidism and ophthalmopathy. Amplified regions were TCR beta CDR3 sequences from RNA transcripts. First-round RT-PCR targeting the TCR CDR3 was performed with the HTBI primer set. TCRdb processed the multiplex PCR reads anew with MiXCR; each CDR3 protein has one entry. The top ten clones hold roughly 12% of a sample with fewer than 550,000 distinct CDR3 sequences, approximately 24% of them seen once. Sequencing was done on a sample of blood. Receptor source: a woman aged 25-40 years with Graves' ophthalmopathy.

This clonotype was picked up many times. The chain has TRBV4-1 and TRBJ1-2, with TRBD1 matching 7 bases. V shed 3 bases, J shed 9 bases, and the junction held 13 bases outside the gene matches. Germline V gene lookup returns CDR1 MGHRA and CDR2 YSYEKL. CDR3 size: 15 residues. The chain's CDR3 is CASSHSQGVGSSYTF. The DNA for the CDR3 is TGCGCCAGCAGCCATAGTCAGGGGGTTGGTTCGAGCTACACCTTC.

This sequence joins TRBV15 and TRBJ1-1; 9 bases are a match to TRBD1. Unmatched junction bases numbered 6, after V lost 3 bases and J lost 4 bases. CDR3 size: 15 residues. Germline V lookup: CDR1 LNHNV, CDR2 YYDKDF (reference sequence). DNA of the CDR3: TGTGCCACCAGCAGGGACAGGGGCGTTGGCACTGAAGCTTTCTTT. Amino acid sequence: CATSRDRGVGTEAFF.

This clonotype showed up just a few times. CDR3 sequence: CASTIGGGRYGYTF. The DNA of the CDR3 is TGTGCCAGCACTATCGGCGGGGGTCGGTATGGCTACACCTTC. The chain joins TRBV6-2 or TRBV6-3 to TRBJ1-2, with D possibly matching TRBD1 (5 bases). Trimming removed 7 bases at V and 5 bases at J, with 17 bases between. The germline V gene has CDR1 MNHEY and CDR2 SVGEGT. The CDR3 covers 14 residues.

This clonotype was found many times. J is TRBJ2-7 and V is TRBV30, with 8 bases aligning to TRBD1. The CDR3 contains 12 residues. Germline loops: CDR1 GTSNPN, CDR2 SVGIG (reference sequence). V shed 7 bases and J 5 bases; nucleotides not matched to a gene: 7. CDR3 in DNA: TGTGCCTTTGACAGGGGAGAGCACGAGCAGTACTTC. Amino acids: CAFDRGEHEQYF.

This clonotype was seen many times. One junction end disagrees with the germline gene, perhaps due to a read error. This rearrangement joins TRBV6-5 to TRBJ2-7, with D perhaps matching TRBD1 or TRBD2 (6 bases each). Germline V gene data show CDR1 as MNHEY and CDR2 as SVGAGI. The CDR3 is 14 amino acids. CDR3 in DNA: TGTGCCTGCAGGGGCACTAGCCTCTCCTACGAGCAGTACTTC. As protein: CACRGTSLSYEQYF.

This clonotype has a count of ten or more. This sequence joins TRBV7-8 and TRBJ1-1; D might be TRBD1 (5 bases). Germline V CDR1 and CDR2: SGHVS, FQNEAQ. Trimming cost V 3 bases and J 6 bases, with 8 bases left between them. There are 12 residues in the CDR3. CDR3 amino acids: CASSFRDAEAFF. DNA for the CDR3: TGTGCCAGCAGCTTCAGGGACGCTGAAGCTTTCTTT.

The rearrangement joins TRBV6-1 to TRBJ1-5, with D hard to call. The V end was cut by 0 bases, the J end by 2 bases, with 8 bases between. The CDR3 contains 15 residues. Germline values: CDR1 MNHNS, CDR2 SASEGT. The CDR3 DNA reads TGTGCCAGCAGTGAAGCGCAGTATGGCAATCAGCCCCAGCATTTT. This sequence encodes CASSEAQYGNQPQHF.

The chain links TRBV12-3 or TRBV12-4 to TRBJ2-5, with 9 nucleotides matching TRBD2. This CDR3 is built from 14 residues. V was pared by 3 bases and J by 5 bases, with 4 bases of the junction left unmatched. CDR3 in DNA: TGTGCCAGCAGTTTTGGGCTAGCGGGGGAGACCCAGTACTTC. It encodes CASSFGLAGETQYF.

This rearrangement joins TRBV20-1 to TRBJ2-7; weak D call: TRBD1 (6 bases). V was shortened by 5 bases and J by 7 bases, with 9 bases between the two germline ends. This CDR3 region has 10 residues. Looked up from germline, CDR1 is DFQATT and CDR2 is SNEGSKA (reference sequence). The CDR3 DNA follows: TGCAGTGCTCACAGGGAGGAGCAGTACTTC. Amino acids: CSAHREEQYF.

This clonotype was picked up many times. The chain links TRBV15 to TRBJ2-2, with TRBD1 matching over 7 bases. The germline gives CDR1 LNHNV, CDR2 YYDKDF (reference sequence). V lost 5 bases, J lost 4 bases, and 7 bases stayed unmatched. The CDR3 spans 15 residues. CDR3 residues: CATSPRGQGTGELFF. The CDR3 DNA reads as TGTGCCACCAGCCCTAGGGGGCAGGGCACCGGGGAGCTGTTTTTT.

This clonotype was recorded at least ten times. The V and J genes are TRBV7-2 and TRBJ1-1, with D perhaps TRBD1 (5 bases). This CDR3 spans 15 amino acids. V was shortened by 3 bases and J by 0 bases, with 11 bases between the two germline ends. The germline V gene has CDR1 SGHTA and CDR2 FQGNSA. The chain's CDR3 is CASSLQGSLNTEAFF. CDR3 DNA sequence: TGTGCCAGCAGCTTGCAGGGTTCTTTGAACACTGAAGCTTTCTTT.

The sample holds many counts of this clonotype. V is TRBV12-3 or TRBV12-4 and J is TRBJ1-2, with 9 nucleotides matching TRBD1. This CDR3 is 14 amino acids long. The V segment lost 7 bases and the J segment 5 bases; nucleotides outside the gene matches: 8. The CDR3 spells CASTRDRDNYGYTF. CDR3 DNA: TGTGCCAGCACACGGGACAGGGATAATTATGGCTACACCTTC.

This clonotype has a handful of counts. The chain links TRBV12-3 or TRBV12-4 to TRBJ1-5; no firm D call. The CDR3 runs 17 residues. Trimming took off 3 bases at V and 1 base at J, with 16 bases between the two ends. The CDR3 spells CASSFSGSAVSNQPQHF. The DNA for the CDR3 is TGTGCCAGCAGTTTTAGTGGGTCAGCAGTGAGCAATCAGCCCCAGCATTTT.

This chain uses TRBV12-3 or TRBV12-4 with TRBJ1-1, with unresolved D. The V gene lost 10 bases and the J gene lost 0 bases, with 9 bases spanning the gap. There are 12 residues in the CDR3. Here the CDR3 DNA reads TGTGCCACTGGAGTTATGAACACTGAAGCTTTCTTT. It codes for CATGVMNTEAFF.

This clonotype occurred many times. The chain is built from TRBV12-3 or TRBV12-4 and TRBJ1-1; 7 bases agree with TRBD1. V was pared by 6 bases and J by 1 base, with 14 bases of the junction left unmatched. The CDR3 length is 17 residues. The CDR3 bases are TGTGCCAGCAGCCTCGACAGGGAGCTCTCCGGGAACACTGAAGCTTTCTTT. This sequence encodes CASSLDRELSGNTEAFF.

The chain couples TRBV14 to TRBJ2-7; TRBD2 matches 9 bases. The germline gives CDR1 SGHDN, CDR2 FVKESK. Trimming took 4 bases from V and 4 from J; bases not matched to a gene: 11. The CDR3 sequence is 16 residues long. The CDR3 DNA follows: TGTGCCAGCAGCCCCCTCATAGCGGGAGTGCTTTACGAGCAGTACTTC. Translation: CASSPLIAGVLYEQYF.

This clonotype occurred many times. J is TRBJ2-5 and V is TRBV24-1; D is undetermined. V dropped 3 bases and J dropped 5 bases, with 12 bases sitting between them. This CDR3 contains 14 residues. In germline, CDR1 is KGHDR, CDR2 SFDVKD. CDR3 in DNA: TGTGCCACCAGTGATGGCGTTCAGAGGGAGACCCAGTACTTC. Translating it yields CATSDGVQRETQYF.